The clone carrying this TCR beta chain was counted between two and nine times. TCR beta CDR3 region amplification was performed from RNA transcripts. The HTBI primer set served for first-round RT-PCR of the TCR CDR3. Using its own MiXCR run on the multiplex PCR reads, TCRdb lists one record per CDR3 protein. The sample includes hundreds of thousands of distinct CDR3 sequences, about 15% of them seen just once. The sample is drawn from a study of T cells in Graves' hyperthyroidism and ophthalmopathy. CDR3 length: 16 residues. Trimming took 2 bases from V and 2 from J, leaving 16 bases between them. Germline assignment: CDR1 LGHNA and CDR2 YNFKEQ.

The receptor's source is a woman between 18 and 29 years old with Graves' hyperthyroidism. The J gene is TRBJ2-7, the V gene TRBV4-2; D may correspond to TRBD1 or TRBD2 (5 bases each). Sample: blood. Here the CDR3 DNA reads TGTGCCAGCAGCCAAACGGGACGTCAGCCTCCCTACGAGCAGTACTTC. Its translation: CASSQTGRQPPYEQYF.